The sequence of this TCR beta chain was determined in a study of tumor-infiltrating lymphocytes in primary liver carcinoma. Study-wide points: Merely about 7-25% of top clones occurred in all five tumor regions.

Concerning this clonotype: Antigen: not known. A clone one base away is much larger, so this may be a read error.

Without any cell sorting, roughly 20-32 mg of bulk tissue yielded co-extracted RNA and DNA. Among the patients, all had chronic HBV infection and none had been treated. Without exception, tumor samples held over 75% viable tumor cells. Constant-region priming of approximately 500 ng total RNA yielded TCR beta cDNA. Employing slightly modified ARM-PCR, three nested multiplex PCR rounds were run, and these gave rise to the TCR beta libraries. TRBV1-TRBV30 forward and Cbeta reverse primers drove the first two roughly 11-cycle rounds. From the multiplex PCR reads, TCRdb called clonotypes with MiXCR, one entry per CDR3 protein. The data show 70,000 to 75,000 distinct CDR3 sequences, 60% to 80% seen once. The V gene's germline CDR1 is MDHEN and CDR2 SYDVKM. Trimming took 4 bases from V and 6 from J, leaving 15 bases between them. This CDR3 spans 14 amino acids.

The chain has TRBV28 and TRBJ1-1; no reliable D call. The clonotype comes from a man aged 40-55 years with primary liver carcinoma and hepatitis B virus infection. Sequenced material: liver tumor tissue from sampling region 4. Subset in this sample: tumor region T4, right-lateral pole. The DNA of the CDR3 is TGTGCCAGCAGTTATAGGAATATGGGAGCTGAAGCTTTCTTT. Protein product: CASSYRNMGAEAFF.